Below, 25 T cell receptor beta chains from the same sample are listed, as sequenced in a study of patients with pleural tuberculosis. TCRdb itself ran the reads through MiXCR, one entry per CDR3 protein. In the table there are 45,000 to 55,000 distinct CDR3 sequences, 5.5% to 8% of which are singletons. These receptors all come from a human donor with pleural tuberculosis.

This clonotype has ten or more counts. The V gene is TRBV20-1, the J gene TRBJ1-2; D call uncertain. V was trimmed by 5 bases and J by 2 bases, leaving 12 bases between them. The CDR3 contains 13 residues. Germline lookup yields CDR1 DFQATT and CDR2 SNEGSKA (reference sequence). In nucleotides, the CDR3 is TGCAGTGCTCCTAGACGACCAAACTATGGCTACACCTTC. It translates to CSAPRRPNYGYTF.

V gene TRBV11-1 combines with J gene TRBJ2-5; 11 bases match TRBD2. Germline values: CDR1 SGHAT, CDR2 FQDESV (reference sequence). The CDR3 runs 18 residues. Unmatched junction bases numbered 10, after V lost 2 bases and J lost 2 bases. CDR3 bases: TGTGCCAGCAGCTTACCTCTGGGACTAGCGGTAGATCAAGAGACCCAGTACTTC. It specifies CASSLPLGLAVDQETQYF.

This chain links TRBV29-1 with TRBJ2-3, with D perhaps matching TRBD1 (6 bases). Germline CDR1 reads SQVTM; CDR2 reads ANQGSEA. This CDR3 region has 15 residues. Trimming removed 2 bases from V and 2 bases from J, with 14 bases in between. CDR3 in amino acids: CSVEQAGTHTDTQYF. CDR3 DNA sequence: TGCAGCGTTGAACAAGCCGGGACACACACAGATACGCAGTATTTT.

This clonotype turned up a few times. This chain joins TRBV2 and TRBJ1-1, with D hard to call. The CDR3 runs to 15 residues. Trimming removed 10 bases at V and 3 bases at J, with 21 bases between. In germline, CDR1 is SNHLY, CDR2 FYNNEI. DNA for the CDR3: TGTGCCAACCTCCGCGGGTGGGCCTTAGACACTGAAGCTTTCTTT. Amino acids: CANLRGWALDTEAFF.

This clonotype was seen ten or more times. The chain recombines TRBV20-1 with TRBJ1-1; D gene ambiguous. Germline CDR1 and CDR2: DFQATT and SNEGSKA (reference sequence). This CDR3 has 14 residues. V gave up 3 bases and J gave up 3 bases, with 14 bases separating them. The CDR3 reads CSASFGAGDTEAFF. The CDR3 DNA reads as TGCAGTGCTAGTTTCGGAGCCGGAGACACTGAAGCTTTCTTT.

This clonotype was detected ten times or more. V and J are TRBV20-1 and TRBJ2-1; possible D gene TRBD1, 6 bases. CDR1 and CDR2 (germline): DFQATT, SNEGSKA (reference sequence). The germline V and J ends were trimmed by 6 bases and 7 bases, with 22 bases remaining between them. The CDR3 has 15 amino acids. The CDR3 is CSASPSSTGLNEQFF. Here the CDR3 DNA reads TGCAGTGCCTCCCCCTCCTCCACAGGGCTGAATGAGCAGTTCTTC.

This clonotype showed up many times. CDR3 nucleotide sequence: TGTGCCAGTAGGGTGAGCGGTATCACTGAAGCTTTCTTT. As protein: CASRVSGITEAFF. V gene TRBV19 combines with J gene TRBJ1-1; D is uncertain. The V and J ends lost 6 bases and 4 bases respectively, with 12 bases between them. There are 13 residues in the CDR3. From germline, CDR1 is LNHDA and CDR2 SQIVND (reference sequence).

In its sample, this clonotype is medium-sized. The chain is built from TRBV29-1 and TRBJ2-3, with 7 bases identical to TRBD1. CDR3 length equals 15 residues. Germline V gene sequence: CDR1 SQVTM, CDR2 ANQGSEA. With V trimmed by 6 bases and J by 2 bases, 11 bases remained unmatched. The CDR3 loop is CSVPTGSSPTDTQYF. The CDR3 DNA is TGCAGCGTACCGACAGGGTCCTCTCCCACAGATACGCAGTATTTT.

This clonotype occurred many times. The gene calls are TRBV20-1 and TRBJ1-2; TRBD1 agrees at 8 bases. The germline V gene has CDR1 DFQATT and CDR2 SNEGSKA (reference sequence). The junction had 7 bases not matched to a gene; V was cut back by 5 bases and J by 8 bases. The CDR3 runs to 12 residues. This chain's CDR3 is CSAFDRGSGYTF. The CDR3 region has the DNA TGCAGTGCTTTCGACAGGGGAAGCGGCTACACCTTC.

The rearrangement links TRBV20-1 to TRBJ2-7; 9 bases fit TRBD1. Germline values: CDR1 DFQATT, CDR2 SNEGSKA (reference sequence). There are 14 residues in the CDR3. The junction had 7 bases not matched to a gene; V was cut back by 3 bases and J by 4 bases. CDR3 sequence (DNA): TGCAGTGCTAGCAGACAGGGGGAGTATTACGAGCAGTACTTC. Translation: CSASRQGEYYEQYF.

This clonotype was recorded many times. The chain carries TRBV2 and TRBJ2-5; 8 bases map to TRBD2. Germline-derived CDR1 and CDR2 are SNHLY and FYNNEI. The CDR3 is made up of 17 amino acids. The V segment lost 0 bases and the J segment 5 bases; nucleotides outside the gene matches: 11. CDR3 sequence reads: CASSEALRGLAWETQYF. In DNA, the CDR3 is TGTGCCAGCAGTGAAGCGCTTCGAGGACTAGCTTGGGAGACCCAGTACTTC.

Ten or more counts support this clonotype. The genes are TRBV28 and TRBJ2-4, with 7 bases matching TRBD2. CDR3 length: 13 residues. The junction had 7 bases not matched to a gene; V was cut back by 6 bases and J by 8 bases. In germline, CDR1 is MDHEN, CDR2 SYDVKM. The CDR3 bases are TGTGCCAGCAGCTGGACTAGAATTGACATTCAGTACTTC. Translating it yields CASSWTRIDIQYF.

This clonotype was seen many times. The chain couples TRBV6-2 or TRBV6-3 to TRBJ1-1; D remains unclear. CDR3 size: 12 residues. Trimming pared 4 bases from V and 4 bases from J, leaving 7 bases between. Germline CDR1 and CDR2: MNHEY and SVGEGT. In DNA, the CDR3 is TGTGCCAGCAGTTTTAGTACCACTGAAGCTTTCTTT. Protein product: CASSFSTTEAFF.

This clonotype showed up many times. The chain joins TRBV5-4 to TRBJ2-5, with D unresolved. The V gene's germline CDR1 is SGHNT and CDR2 YYREEE (reference sequence). V was cut by 3 bases and J by 5 bases, with 8 bases left in between. This CDR3 has 12 residues. DNA of the CDR3: TGTGCCAGCAGCTCCGATCGGGAGACCCAGTACTTC. Its protein product is CASSSDRETQYF.

The rearrangement uses TRBV19 and TRBJ1-2; TRBD1 matches 7 bases. Germline V CDR1 and CDR2: LNHDA, SQIVND (reference sequence). Trimming cost V 6 bases and J 3 bases; bases outside gene matches: 16. The CDR3 contains 17 residues. The CDR3 DNA sequence: TGTGCCAGTAGCGTCGGGGCCCAACAGGGGCACTACTATGGCTACACCTTC. Its translation is CASSVGAQQGHYYGYTF.

This clonotype was recorded at least ten times. This sequence joins TRBV20-1 and TRBJ2-1; D remains ambiguous. CDR1 is DFQATT and CDR2 is SNEGSKA in the germline V gene (reference sequence). The CDR3 spans 10 residues. Trimming cost V 3 bases and J 8 bases, with 5 bases left between them. CDR3 region: CSASWDEQFF. The CDR3 bases are TGCAGTGCTAGTTGGGATGAGCAGTTCTTC.

The sample holds many counts of this clonotype. The chain has TRBV25-1 and TRBJ2-2; D gene ambiguous. The ends were cut back, 1 base at V and 1 base at J, with 10 bases in the middle. CDR1 is MGHDK, CDR2 SYGVNS, per germline. The CDR3 extends over 16 amino acids. CDR3: CASSEFAVMNTGELFF. The CDR3, as DNA: TGTGCCAGCAGTGAATTTGCGGTAATGAACACCGGGGAGCTGTTTTTT.

In this sample, this clonotype turned up many times. V and J are TRBV28 and TRBJ1-5; D may be TRBD1 (5 bases). The CDR3 spans 14 residues. Germline CDR1 MDHEN, CDR2 SYDVKM. V lost 2 bases to trimming and J lost 3 bases, with 8 bases between them. The DNA for the CDR3 is TGTGCCAGCAGTTTACAGGGCGACAATCAGCCCCAGCATTTT. Its protein is CASSLQGDNQPQHF.

There are a few counts of this clonotype. V and J are TRBV12-3 or TRBV12-4 and TRBJ1-4; 7 bases match TRBD1. This CDR3 has 15 residues. J lost 5 bases, V lost 7 bases, and 10 bases had no gene match. CDR3 amino acids: CASTTGVLVNEKLFF. The DNA of the CDR3 is TGTGCCAGCACCACAGGGGTACTGGTAAATGAAAAACTGTTTTTT.

This clonotype has ten or more counts. The chain is built from TRBV20-1 and TRBJ1-5; D uncertain. This CDR3 contains 15 residues. V dropped 5 bases and J dropped 1 base, with 15 bases sitting between them. Germline CDR1 and CDR2: DFQATT and SNEGSKA (reference sequence). The CDR3 loop is CSADTGDLSNQPQHF. DNA for the CDR3: TGCAGTGCTGATACGGGTGACTTGAGCAATCAGCCCCAGCATTTT.

Ten or more counts support this clonotype. The chain carries TRBV24-1 and TRBJ1-2; no firm D call. Per the germline V gene, CDR1 is KGHDR and CDR2 is SFDVKD. V lost 0 bases to trimming and J lost 4 bases, with 8 bases between them. CDR3 size: 14 residues. CDR3 loop: CATSDLDLTYGYTF. The CDR3 bases are TGTGCCACCAGTGATTTGGACCTTACCTATGGCTACACCTTC.

The CDR3: CAWSLTLTDNEQFF. CDR3 DNA sequence: TGTGCCTGGAGTCTGACCCTTACAGACAATGAGCAGTTCTTC. The rearrangement links TRBV30 to TRBJ2-1; D not resolved. The V gene lost 2 bases and the J gene lost 5 bases, with 13 bases spanning the gap. The CDR3 has 14 residues. The germline V gene has CDR1 GTSNPN and CDR2 SVGIG (reference sequence).

This clonotype was observed at least ten times. The V gene is TRBV19, the J gene TRBJ2-1; 7 nucleotides agree with TRBD2. The CDR3 has 14 amino acids. J lost 4 bases, V lost 6 bases, and 6 bases had no gene match. The germline V gene has CDR1 LNHDA and CDR2 SQIVND (reference sequence). The CDR3 DNA reads TGTGCCAGTAGGACGGGAGGATGGTACAATGAGCAGTTCTTC. Its protein is CASRTGGWYNEQFF.

This clonotype was seen just once. The chain joins TRBV5-1 to TRBJ2-3; 9 bases map to TRBD1. Germline lookup yields CDR1 SGHRS and CDR2 YFSETQ. Trimming removed 4 bases from V and 4 bases from J; junction bases left unmatched: 7. This CDR3 region has 15 residues. CDR3 loop: CASSLGQGMADTQYF. CDR3 nucleotide sequence: TGCGCCAGCAGCCTAGGACAGGGGATGGCAGATACGCAGTATTTT.

Points on this clonotype: The junction and the germline gene differ at one end; a read error may be behind it. The V call is TRBV20-1, the J call TRBJ1-1; 7 nucleotides align to TRBD1. The CDR3 length is 13 residues. Germline CDR1 and CDR2: DFQATT and SNEGSKA (reference sequence). DNA of the CDR3: TGCGGTGCTCGACAGGGACTGAACACTGAAGCTTTCTTT. It encodes CGARQGLNTEAFF.